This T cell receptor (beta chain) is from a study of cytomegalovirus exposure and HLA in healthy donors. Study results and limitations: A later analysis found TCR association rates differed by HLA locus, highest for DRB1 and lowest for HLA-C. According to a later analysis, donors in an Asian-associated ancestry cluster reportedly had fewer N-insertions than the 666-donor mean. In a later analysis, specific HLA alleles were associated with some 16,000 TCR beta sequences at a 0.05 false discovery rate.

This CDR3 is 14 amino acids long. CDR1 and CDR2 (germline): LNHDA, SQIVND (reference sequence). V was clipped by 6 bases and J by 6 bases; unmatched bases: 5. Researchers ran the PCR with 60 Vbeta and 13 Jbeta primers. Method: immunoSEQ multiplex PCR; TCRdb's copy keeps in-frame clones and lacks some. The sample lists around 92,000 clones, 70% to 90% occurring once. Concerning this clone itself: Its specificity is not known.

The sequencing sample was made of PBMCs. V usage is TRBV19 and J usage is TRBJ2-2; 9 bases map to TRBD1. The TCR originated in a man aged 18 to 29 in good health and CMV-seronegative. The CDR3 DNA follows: TGTGCCAGTAGCAGGACAGGGGAACCCGGGGAGCTGTTTTTT. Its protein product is CASSRTGEPGELFF. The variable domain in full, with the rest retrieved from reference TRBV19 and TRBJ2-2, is DGGITQSPKYLFRKEGQNVTLSCEQNLNHDAMYWYRQDPGQGLRLIYYSQIVNDFQKGDIAEGYSVSREKKESFPLTVTSAQKNPTAFYLCASSRTGEPGELFFGEGSRLTVL.